These 12 T cell receptor beta chains were all obtained from the same sample, sequenced in a study of CD8 T cells in ankylosing spondylitis. TCRdb ran MiXCR on the 5' RACE reads and lists one entry per CDR3 protein. Of over 110,000 distinct CDR3 sequences listed, 7% to 10% are singletons. Sequencing input: synovial fluid, either unsorted or a sorted T cell fraction (not recorded which). These receptor sequences come from a male donor with ankylosing spondylitis.

The chain couples TRBV7-9 to TRBJ2-3; no clear D gene. The germline V gene encodes CDR1 SEHNR and CDR2 FQNEAQ (reference sequence). The CDR3 runs to 15 residues. Trimming shortened V by 1 base and J by 4 bases, and 12 bases separated the two germline ends. The CDR3 DNA follows: TGTGCCAGCAGCTTAGGGCAGTTAGAAGCAGATACGCAGTATTTT. This gives the protein CASSLGQLEADTQYF.

This clonotype was counted at least ten times. The CDR3 protein is CASSSEVRTGTLMREQYF. CDR3 bases: TGTGCCAGCAGCTCGGAGGTTCGGACCGGGACGCTAATGAGGGAGCAGTACTTC. The chain carries TRBV7-8 and TRBJ2-7; D is perhaps TRBD1 or TRBD2 (5 bases each). Deletions cut 4 bases from V and 7 bases from J, with 29 bases between. This CDR3 is 18 amino acids long. Germline V lookup: CDR1 SGHVS, CDR2 FQNEAQ.

This clonotype was counted at least ten times. The chain employs TRBV20-1 and TRBJ2-2; TRBD1 matches at 7 bases. V shed 0 bases and J 7 bases; nucleotides not matched to a gene: 2. This CDR3 contains 13 residues. Germline loops: CDR1 DFQATT, CDR2 SNEGSKA (reference sequence). CDR3 in DNA: TGCAGTGCTAGAGAGACAGGGATCGGGGAGCTGTTTTTT. Translating gives CSARETGIGELFF.

This clonotype showed up many times. The chain employs TRBV2 and TRBJ2-1, with TRBD2 matching over 9 bases. The V gene's germline CDR1 is SNHLY and CDR2 FYNNEI. Trimming at V came to 5 bases and at J to 3 bases, leaving 8 bases not matched to a gene. This CDR3 is 16 amino acids long. CDR3 nucleotides: TGTGCCAGCAGTAAGTCTAGCGGGATGAACTACAATGAGCAGTTCTTC. Amino acids: CASSKSSGMNYNEQFF. Complete variable domain (other parts from reference TRBV2 and TRBJ2-1): EPEVTQTPSHQVTQMGQEVILRCVPISNHLYFYWYRQILGQKVEFLVSFYNNEISEKSEIFDDQFSVERPDGSNFTLKIRSTKLEDSAMYFCASSKSSGMNYNEQFFGPGTRLTVL.

This clonotype was counted many times. The rearrangement uses TRBV20-1 and TRBJ2-7; no definite D call. This CDR3 has 12 amino acids. The germline V gene has CDR1 DFQATT and CDR2 SNEGSKA (reference sequence). The V gene lost 0 bases and the J gene lost 4 bases, with 7 bases spanning the gap. CDR3 residues: CSARDWRYEQYF. The CDR3 bases are TGCAGTGCTAGAGATTGGAGATACGAGCAGTACTTC.

The gene calls are TRBV4-2 and TRBJ2-3, with D perhaps matching TRBD1 or TRBD2 (5 bases each). V dropped 4 bases and J dropped 2 bases, with 7 bases sitting between them. Germline CDR1 is LGHNA and CDR2 is YNFKEQ. The CDR3 extends over 13 amino acids. The DNA of the CDR3 is TGTGCCAGCAGCCCGGGGCTCACAGATACGCAGTATTTT. This codes for CASSPGLTDTQYF.

This clonotype was seen repeatedly, ten times or more. This chain joins TRBV12-3 or TRBV12-4 and TRBJ1-3; no clear D gene. Trimming shortened V by 2 bases and J by 3 bases, and 8 bases separated the two germline ends. The CDR3 is made up of 14 amino acids. The CDR3 protein is CASSLRHLGNTIYF. In nucleotides, the CDR3 is TGTGCCAGCAGTTTAAGGCATCTTGGAAACACCATATATTTT.

This clonotype came up many times. The chain carries TRBV20-1 and TRBJ2-2; possible D gene TRBD2, 5 bases. CDR3 size: 14 residues. In germline, CDR1 is DFQATT, CDR2 SNEGSKA (reference sequence). The germline V and J ends were trimmed by 1 base and 3 bases, with 9 bases remaining between them. The CDR3 spells CSARGETDTGELFF. DNA for the CDR3: TGCAGTGCTAGAGGGGAGACGGACACCGGGGAGCTGTTTTTT.

In this sample, this clonotype turned up a few times. The CDR3 is CASSLGQDSSTDTQYF. In nucleotides, the CDR3 is TGTGCCAGCAGTTTGGGACAGGATTCTAGCACAGATACGCAGTATTTT. The rearrangement uses TRBV28 and TRBJ2-3, with TRBD1 identical over 8 bases. With 3 bases clipped from V and 0 bases from J, the junction kept 5 bases outside the gene matches. The CDR3 totals 16 residues. Germline values: CDR1 MDHEN, CDR2 SYDVKM.

This clonotype was recorded at least ten times. V gene TRBV6-5 combines with J gene TRBJ2-1, with D perhaps given as TRBD1 or TRBD2 (6 bases each). This CDR3 contains 16 residues. Germline CDR1 reads MNHEY; CDR2 reads SVGAGI. The germline V and J ends were trimmed by 1 base and 4 bases, with 14 bases remaining between them. Here the CDR3 DNA reads TGTGCCAGCAGTTACTTGAAACTAGGGGGGTACAATGAGCAGTTCTTC. Residues: CASSYLKLGGYNEQFF.

This clonotype was recorded a few times. The chain has TRBV20-1 and TRBJ2-1, with 10 bases fitting TRBD2. The V segment lost 2 bases and the J segment 2 bases; nucleotides outside the gene matches: 12. CDR1 DFQATT and CDR2 SNEGSKA come from the germline V gene (reference sequence). The CDR3 sequence is 18 residues long. The CDR3 protein is CSARKFASGRGTYNEQFF. In nucleotides, the CDR3 is TGCAGTGCTAGAAAGTTCGCTAGCGGGAGAGGGACCTACAATGAGCAGTTCTTC.

This clonotype came up a few times. The rearrangement joins TRBV4-3 to TRBJ1-6, with TRBD1 matching over 8 bases. V trimming: 4 bases; J trimming: 12 bases; junction bases outside the gene matches: 5. The CDR3 sequence is 13 residues long. Per the germline V gene, CDR1 is LGHNA and CDR2 is YSLEER. CDR3 residues: CASSRTGLGPLHF. CDR3 in DNA: TGCGCCAGCAGCCGGACAGGGCTGGGACCCCTCCACTTT.